This T cell receptor (beta chain) was retrieved from a study of blood T cells in healthy people across ages. The study drew donors from healthy Caucasian individuals in Russia aged roughly 6 to 90. This clonotype has a single count. Then a second PCR, running roughly 6 to 11 cycles, was carried out with a sample-barcoded 5' primer and a J-beta primer mix. MiXCR was run by TCRdb on the 5' RACE reads, yielding one entry per CDR3 protein. The sample shows over 1.5 million distinct CDR3 sequences, about 50% of them seen only once. CDR1 is SGDLS and CDR2 is YYNGEE in the germline V gene. The CDR3 is made up of 13 amino acids. Trimming shortened V by 2 bases and J by 3 bases, and 8 bases separated the two germline ends.

The source is a woman aged 40 to 50 in good health. V is TRBV9 and J is TRBJ1-1, with D uncertain. The source material was blood. The CDR3 protein is CASSVRVDTEAFF. DNA for the CDR3: TGTGCCAGCAGCGTGAGGGTGGACACTGAAGCTTTCTTT. Filled out from reference TRBV9 and TRBJ1-1, the complete variable domain reads DSGVTQTPKHLITATGQRVTLRCSPRSGDLSVYWYQQSLDQGLQFLIQYYNGEERAKGNILERFSAQQFPDLHSELNLSSLELGDSALYFCASSVRVDTEAFFGQGTRLTVV.